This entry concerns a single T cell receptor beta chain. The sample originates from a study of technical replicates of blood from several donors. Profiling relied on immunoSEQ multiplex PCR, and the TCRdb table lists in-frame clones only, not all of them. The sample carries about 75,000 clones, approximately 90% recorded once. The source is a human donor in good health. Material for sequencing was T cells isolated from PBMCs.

CDR3: CASSVAGAGGNTEAFF. In DNA form, the CDR3 reads TGTGCCAGCAGCGTAGCAGGGGCAGGGGGGAACACTGAAGCTTTCTTT. The genes are TRBV9 and TRBJ1-1; the match to TRBD1 covers 7 bases. There are 16 residues in the CDR3. The V gene's germline CDR1 is SGDLS and CDR2 YYNGEE. V was pared by 0 bases and J by 1 base, with 6 bases of the junction left unmatched. Using reference TRBV9 and TRBJ1-1 for the parts outside the CDR3, the full variable domain is DSGVTQTPKHLITATGQRVTLRCSPRSGDLSVYWYQQSLDQGLQFLIQYYNGEERAKGNILERFSAQQFPDLHSELNLSSLELGDSALYFCASSVAGAGGNTEAFFGQGTRLTVV.